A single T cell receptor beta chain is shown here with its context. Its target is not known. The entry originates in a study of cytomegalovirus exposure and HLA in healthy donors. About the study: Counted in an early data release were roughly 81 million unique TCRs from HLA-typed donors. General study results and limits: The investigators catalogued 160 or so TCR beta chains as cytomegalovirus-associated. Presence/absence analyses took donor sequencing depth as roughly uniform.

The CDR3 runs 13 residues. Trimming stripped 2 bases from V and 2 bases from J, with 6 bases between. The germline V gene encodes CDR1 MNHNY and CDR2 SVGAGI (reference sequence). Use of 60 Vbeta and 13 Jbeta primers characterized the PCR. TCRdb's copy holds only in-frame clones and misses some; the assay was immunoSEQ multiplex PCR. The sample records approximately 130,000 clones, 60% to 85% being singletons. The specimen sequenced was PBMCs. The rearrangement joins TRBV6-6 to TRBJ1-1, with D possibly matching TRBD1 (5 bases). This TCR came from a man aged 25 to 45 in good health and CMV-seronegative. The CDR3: CASSYDRNTEAFF. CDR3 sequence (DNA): TGTGCCAGCAGTTACGACAGAAACACTGAAGCTTTCTTT.